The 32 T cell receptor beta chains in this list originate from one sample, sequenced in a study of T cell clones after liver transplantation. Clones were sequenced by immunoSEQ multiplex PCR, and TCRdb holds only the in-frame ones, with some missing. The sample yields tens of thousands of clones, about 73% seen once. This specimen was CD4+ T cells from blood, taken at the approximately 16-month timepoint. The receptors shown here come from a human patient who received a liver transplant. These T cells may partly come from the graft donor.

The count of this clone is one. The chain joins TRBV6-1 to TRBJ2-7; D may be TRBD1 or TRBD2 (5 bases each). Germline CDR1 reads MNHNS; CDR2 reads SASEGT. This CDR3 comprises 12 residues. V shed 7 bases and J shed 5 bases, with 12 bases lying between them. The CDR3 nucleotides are TGTGCCAGCATGGGGGATAGCGACGAGCAGTACGTC. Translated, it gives CASMGDSDEQYV.

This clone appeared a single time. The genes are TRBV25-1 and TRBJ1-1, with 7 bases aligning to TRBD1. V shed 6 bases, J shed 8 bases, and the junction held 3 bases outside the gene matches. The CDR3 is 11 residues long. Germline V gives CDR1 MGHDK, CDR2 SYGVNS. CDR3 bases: TGTGCCAGCAGGTTACAGGGGGAAGCTTTCTTT. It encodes CASRLQGEAFF.

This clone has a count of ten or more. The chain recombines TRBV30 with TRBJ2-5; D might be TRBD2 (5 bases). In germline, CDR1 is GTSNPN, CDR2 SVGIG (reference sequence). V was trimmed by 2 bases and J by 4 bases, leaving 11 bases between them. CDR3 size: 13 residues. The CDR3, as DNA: TGTGCCTGGAGTATGAGGGAGCCAGAGACCCAGTACTTC. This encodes CAWSMREPETQYF.

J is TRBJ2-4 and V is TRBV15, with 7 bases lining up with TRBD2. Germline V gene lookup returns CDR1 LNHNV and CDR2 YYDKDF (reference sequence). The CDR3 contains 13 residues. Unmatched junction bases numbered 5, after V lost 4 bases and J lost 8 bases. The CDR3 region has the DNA TGTGCCACCAGCACCAGACTAGCAGACATTCAGTACTTC. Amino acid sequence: CATSTRLADIQYF.

CDR3 sequence reads: CATRRQVSNEKLFF. DNA for the CDR3: TGTGCCACTCGACGACAGGTTAGTAATGAAAAACTGTTTTTT. The V gene is TRBV15, the J gene TRBJ1-4; possibly TRBD1 for D (6 bases). The CDR3 contains 14 residues. Between the trimmed V and J ends, which lost 9 bases and 4 bases, there was a span of 15 bases. Germline CDR1 and CDR2: LNHNV and YYDKDF (reference sequence).

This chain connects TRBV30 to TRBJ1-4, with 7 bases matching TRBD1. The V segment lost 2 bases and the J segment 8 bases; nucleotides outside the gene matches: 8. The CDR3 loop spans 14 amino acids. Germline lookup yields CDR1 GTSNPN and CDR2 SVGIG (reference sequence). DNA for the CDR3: TGTGCCTGGAGTAGCACAACAGGGGTGGAAAAACTGTTTTTT. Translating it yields CAWSSTTGVEKLFF.

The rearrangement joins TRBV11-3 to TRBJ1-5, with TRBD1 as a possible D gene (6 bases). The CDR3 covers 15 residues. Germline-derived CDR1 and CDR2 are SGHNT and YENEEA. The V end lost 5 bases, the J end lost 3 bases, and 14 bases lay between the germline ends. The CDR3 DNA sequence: TGTGCCAGCAGCAACGCAGGGGAGCTCAATCAGCCCCAGCATTTT. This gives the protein CASSNAGELNQPQHF.

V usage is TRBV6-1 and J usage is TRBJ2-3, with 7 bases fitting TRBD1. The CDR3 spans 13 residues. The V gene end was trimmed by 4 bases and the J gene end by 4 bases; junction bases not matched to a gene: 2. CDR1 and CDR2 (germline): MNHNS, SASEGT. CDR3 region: CASSVDRADTQYF. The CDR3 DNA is TGTGCCAGCAGTGTCGACAGGGCAGATACGCAGTATTTT.

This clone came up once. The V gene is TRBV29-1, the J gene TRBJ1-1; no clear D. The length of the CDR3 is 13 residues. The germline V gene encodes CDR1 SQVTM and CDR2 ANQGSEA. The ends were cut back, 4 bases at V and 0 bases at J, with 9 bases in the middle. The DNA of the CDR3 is TGCAGCGTTGGAATAGGGTTGAACACTGAAGCTTTCTTT. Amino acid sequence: CSVGIGLNTEAFF.

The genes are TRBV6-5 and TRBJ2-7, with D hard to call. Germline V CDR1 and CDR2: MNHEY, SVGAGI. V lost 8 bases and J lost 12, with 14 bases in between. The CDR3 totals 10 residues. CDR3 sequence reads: CASVPGWRYV. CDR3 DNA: TGTGCCAGCGTTCCTGGTTGGCGGTACGTC.

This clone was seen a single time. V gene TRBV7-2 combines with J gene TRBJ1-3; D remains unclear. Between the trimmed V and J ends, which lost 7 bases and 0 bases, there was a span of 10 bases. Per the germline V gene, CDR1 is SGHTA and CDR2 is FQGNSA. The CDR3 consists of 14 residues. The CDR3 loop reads CASNPQSSGNTIYF. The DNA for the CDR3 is TGTGCCAGCAACCCTCAGAGCTCTGGAAACACCATATATTTT.

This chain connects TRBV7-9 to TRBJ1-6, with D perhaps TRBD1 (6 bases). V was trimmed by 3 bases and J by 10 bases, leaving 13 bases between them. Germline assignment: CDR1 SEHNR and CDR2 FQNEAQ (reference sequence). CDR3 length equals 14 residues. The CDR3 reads CASSFNREESPLHF. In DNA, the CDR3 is TGTGCCAGCAGCTTTAACAGGGAGGAGTCACCCCTCCACTTT.

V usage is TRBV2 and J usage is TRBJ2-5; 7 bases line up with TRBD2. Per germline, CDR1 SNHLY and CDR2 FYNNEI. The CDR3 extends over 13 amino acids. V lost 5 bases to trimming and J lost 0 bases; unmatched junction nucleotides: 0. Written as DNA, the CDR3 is TGTGCCAGCAGTCGGGGGGACCAAGAGACCCAGTACTTC. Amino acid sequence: CASSRGDQETQYF.

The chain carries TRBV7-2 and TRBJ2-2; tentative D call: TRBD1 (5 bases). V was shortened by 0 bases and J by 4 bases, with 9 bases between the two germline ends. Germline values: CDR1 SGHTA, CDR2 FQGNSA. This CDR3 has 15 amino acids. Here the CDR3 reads CASSLATERTGELFF. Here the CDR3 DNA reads TGTGCCAGCAGCTTAGCGACAGAGCGCACCGGGGAGCTGTTTTTT.

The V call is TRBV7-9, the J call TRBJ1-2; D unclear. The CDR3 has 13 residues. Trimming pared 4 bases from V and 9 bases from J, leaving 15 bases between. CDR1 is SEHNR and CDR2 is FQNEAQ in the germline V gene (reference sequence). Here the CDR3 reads CASSYLLTSSYTF. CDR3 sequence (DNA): TGTGCCAGCAGCTATCTACTAACTTCGAGCTACACCTTC.

The CDR3 nucleotides are TGTGCCAGCAGTTACAGGGTCAATCAGCCCCAGCATTTT. Translation gives CASSYRVNQPQHF. J is TRBJ1-5 and V is TRBV7-2, with D possibly matching TRBD1 (6 bases). The CDR3 loop spans 13 amino acids. Trimming shortened V by 6 bases and J by 3 bases, and 9 bases separated the two germline ends. Germline assignment: CDR1 SGHTA and CDR2 FQGNSA. Together with reference TRBV7-2 and TRBJ1-5, the CDR3 gives the full variable domain: GAGVSQSPSNKVTEKGKDVELRCDPISGHTALYWYRQSLGQGLEFLIYFQGNSAPDKSGLPSDRFSAERTGGSVSTLTIQRTQQEDSAVYLCASSYRVNQPQHFGDGTRLSIL.

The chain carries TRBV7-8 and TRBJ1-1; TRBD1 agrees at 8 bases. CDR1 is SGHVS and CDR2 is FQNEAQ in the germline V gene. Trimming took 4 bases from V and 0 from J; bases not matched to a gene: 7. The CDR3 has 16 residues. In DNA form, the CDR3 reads TGTGCCAGCAGCTCCCCCGGGACAGGTTTGAACACTGAAGCTTTCTTT. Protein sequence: CASSSPGTGLNTEAFF.

CDR3 residues: CASRPGTGVGYTF. CDR3 coding DNA: TGTGCCAGCAGGCCCGGGACAGGGGTCGGCTACACCTTC. This chain links TRBV6-5 with TRBJ1-2; 10 nucleotides align to TRBD1. Germline CDR1 and CDR2: MNHEY and SVGAGI. V lost 6 bases and J lost 8; bases outside the gene matches: 6. The CDR3 is made up of 13 amino acids.

The CDR3 DNA reads as TGTGCCAGCAGCTTATCCGCTTCTGGGCACAATGAGCAGTTCTTC. Residues: CASSLSASGHNEQFF. The rearrangement links TRBV11-2 to TRBJ2-1; D not certain. V was pared by 2 bases and J by 5 bases, with 13 bases between. In germline, CDR1 is SGHAT, CDR2 FQNNGV. This CDR3 spans 15 amino acids.

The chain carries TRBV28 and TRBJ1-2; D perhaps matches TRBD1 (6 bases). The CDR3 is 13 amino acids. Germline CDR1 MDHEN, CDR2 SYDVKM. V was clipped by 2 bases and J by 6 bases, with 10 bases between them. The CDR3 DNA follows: TGTGCCAGCAGTTTAACAGGGAGGAATGGCTACACCTTC. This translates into CASSLTGRNGYTF.

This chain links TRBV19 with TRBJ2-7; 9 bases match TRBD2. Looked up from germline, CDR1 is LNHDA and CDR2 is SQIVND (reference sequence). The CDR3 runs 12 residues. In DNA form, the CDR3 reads TGTATGTCTAGCGGGGCGTCCTACGAGCAGTACGTC. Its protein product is CMSSGASYEQYV.

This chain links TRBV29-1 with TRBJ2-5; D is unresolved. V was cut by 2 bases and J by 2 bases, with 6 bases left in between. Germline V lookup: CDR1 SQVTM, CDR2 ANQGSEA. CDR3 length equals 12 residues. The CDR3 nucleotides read TGCAGCGTTGAATACAAACAAGAGACCCAGTACTTC. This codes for CSVEYKQETQYF.

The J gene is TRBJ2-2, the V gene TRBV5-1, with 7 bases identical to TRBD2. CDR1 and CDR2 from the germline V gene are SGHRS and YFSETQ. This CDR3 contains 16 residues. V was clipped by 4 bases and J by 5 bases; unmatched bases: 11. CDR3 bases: TGCGCCAGCAGCGAGACCCCGGGGGGTAGGACCGGGGAGCTGTTTTTT. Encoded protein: CASSETPGGRTGELFF.

CDR3 DNA sequence: TGTGCCAGCACATCTAACAATTCACCCCTCCACTTT. Amino acids: CASTSNNSPLHF. The genes are TRBV18 and TRBJ1-6; D unclear. Germline CDR1 is KGHSH and CDR2 is LQKENI. Between the trimmed V and J ends, which lost 8 bases and 7 bases, there was a span of 9 bases. CDR3 size: 12 residues.

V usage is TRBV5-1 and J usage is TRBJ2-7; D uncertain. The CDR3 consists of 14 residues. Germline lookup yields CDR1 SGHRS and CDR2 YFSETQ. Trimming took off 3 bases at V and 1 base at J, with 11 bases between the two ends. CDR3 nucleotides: TGCGCCAGCAGCTCCTCGGACGGTTCCTACGAGCAGTACTTC. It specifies CASSSSDGSYEQYF. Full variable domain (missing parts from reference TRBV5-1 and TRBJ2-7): KAGVTQTPRYLIKTRGQQVTLSCSPISGHRSVSWYQQTPGQGLQFLFEYFSETQRNKGNFPGRFSGRQFSNSRSEMNVSTLELGDSALYLCASSSSDGSYEQYFGPGTRLTVT.

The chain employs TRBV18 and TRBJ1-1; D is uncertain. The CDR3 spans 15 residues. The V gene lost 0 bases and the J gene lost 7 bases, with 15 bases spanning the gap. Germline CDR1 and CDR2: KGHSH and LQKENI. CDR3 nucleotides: TGTGCCAGCTCACCACCGATCGGAGGGTTGCGTGAAGCTTTCTTT. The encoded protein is CASSPPIGGLREAFF.

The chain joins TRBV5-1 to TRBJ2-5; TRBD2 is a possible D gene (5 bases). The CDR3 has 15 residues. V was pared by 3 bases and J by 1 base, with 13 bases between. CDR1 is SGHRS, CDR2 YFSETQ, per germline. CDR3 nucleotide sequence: TGCGCCAGCAGCTCTACGGGCGGGTCCCAAGAGACCCAGTACTTC. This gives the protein CASSSTGGSQETQYF.

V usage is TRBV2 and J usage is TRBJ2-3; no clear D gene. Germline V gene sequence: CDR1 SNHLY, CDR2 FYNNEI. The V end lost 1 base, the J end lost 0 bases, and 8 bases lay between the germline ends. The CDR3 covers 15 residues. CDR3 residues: CASSEGTFSTDTQYF. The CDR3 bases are TGTGCCAGCAGTGAAGGAACATTTAGCACAGATACGCAGTATTTT.

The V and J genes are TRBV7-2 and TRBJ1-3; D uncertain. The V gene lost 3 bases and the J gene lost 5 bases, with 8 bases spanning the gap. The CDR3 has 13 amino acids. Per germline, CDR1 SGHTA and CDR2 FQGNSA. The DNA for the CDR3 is TGTGCCAGCAGCTTTGGGGAAAGAAACACCATATATTTT. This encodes CASSFGERNTIYF.

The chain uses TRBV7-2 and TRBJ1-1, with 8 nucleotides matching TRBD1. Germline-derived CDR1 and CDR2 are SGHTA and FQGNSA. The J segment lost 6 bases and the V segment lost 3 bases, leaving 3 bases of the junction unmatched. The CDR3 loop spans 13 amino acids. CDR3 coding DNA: TGTGCCAGCAGCTTGGACAGGGCCTCTGAAGCTTTCTTT. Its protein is CASSLDRASEAFF.

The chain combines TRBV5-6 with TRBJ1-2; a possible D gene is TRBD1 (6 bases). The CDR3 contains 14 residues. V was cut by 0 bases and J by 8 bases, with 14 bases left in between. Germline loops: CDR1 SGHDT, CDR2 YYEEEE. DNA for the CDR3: TGTGCCAGCAGCTTGGCCAGGGGTGCCTTGGGCTACACCTTC. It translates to CASSLARGALGYTF.

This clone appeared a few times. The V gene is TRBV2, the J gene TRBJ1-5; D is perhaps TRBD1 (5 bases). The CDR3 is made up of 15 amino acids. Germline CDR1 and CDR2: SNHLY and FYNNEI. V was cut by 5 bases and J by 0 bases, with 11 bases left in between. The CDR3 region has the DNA TGTGCCAGCAGTCCCGACAGCTATAGCAATCAGCCCCAGCATTTT. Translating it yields CASSPDSYSNQPQHF. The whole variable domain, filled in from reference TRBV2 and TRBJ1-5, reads EPEVTQTPSHQVTQMGQEVILRCVPISNHLYFYWYRQILGQKVEFLVSFYNNEISEKSEIFDDQFSVERPDGSNFTLKIRSTKLEDSAMYFCASSPDSYSNQPQHFGDGTRLSIL.